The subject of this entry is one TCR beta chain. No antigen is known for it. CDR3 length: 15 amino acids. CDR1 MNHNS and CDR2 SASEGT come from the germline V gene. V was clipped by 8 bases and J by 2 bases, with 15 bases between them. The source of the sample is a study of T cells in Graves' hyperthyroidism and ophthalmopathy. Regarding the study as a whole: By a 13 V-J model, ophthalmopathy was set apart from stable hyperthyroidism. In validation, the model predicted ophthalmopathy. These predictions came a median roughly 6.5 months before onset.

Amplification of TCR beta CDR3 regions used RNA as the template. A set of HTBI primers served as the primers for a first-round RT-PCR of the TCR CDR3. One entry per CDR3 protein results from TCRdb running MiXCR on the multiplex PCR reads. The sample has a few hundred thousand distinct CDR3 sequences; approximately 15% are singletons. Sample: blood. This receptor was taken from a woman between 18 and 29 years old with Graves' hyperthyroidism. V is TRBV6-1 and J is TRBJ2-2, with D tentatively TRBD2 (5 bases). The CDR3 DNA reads TGTGCCAGCCGGGATGCGCGAACTAACACCGGGGAGCTGTTTTTT. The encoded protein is CASRDARTNTGELFF.